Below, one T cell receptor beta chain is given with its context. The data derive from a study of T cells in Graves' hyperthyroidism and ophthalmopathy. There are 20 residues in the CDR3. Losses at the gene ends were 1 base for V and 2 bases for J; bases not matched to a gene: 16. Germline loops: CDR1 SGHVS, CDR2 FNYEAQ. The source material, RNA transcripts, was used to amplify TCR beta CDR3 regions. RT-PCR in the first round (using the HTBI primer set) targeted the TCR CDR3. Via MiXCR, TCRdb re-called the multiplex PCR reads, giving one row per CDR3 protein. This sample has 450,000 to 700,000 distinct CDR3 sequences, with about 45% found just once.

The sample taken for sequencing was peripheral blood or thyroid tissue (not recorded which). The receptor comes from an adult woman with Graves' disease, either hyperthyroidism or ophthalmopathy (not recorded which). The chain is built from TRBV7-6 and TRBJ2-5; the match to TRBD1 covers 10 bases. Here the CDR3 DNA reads TGTGCCAGCAGCTTAGGACAGGGGGCCTACTTATCCCGGAGACAAGAGACCCAGTACTTC. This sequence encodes CASSLGQGAYLSRRQETQYF. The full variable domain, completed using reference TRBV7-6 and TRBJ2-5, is GAGVSQSPRYKVTKRGQDVALRCDPISGHVSLYWYRQALGQGPEFLTYFNYEAQQDKSGLPNDRFSAERPEGSISTLTIQRTEQRDSAMYRCASSLGQGAYLSRRQETQYFGPGTRLLVL.